This TCR beta chain was sequenced for a study of identical twins. Unique molecular identifiers were in the cDNA, with template-switch universal primer binding. TCRdb reprocessed the 5' RACE reads with MiXCR, giving one entry per CDR3 protein. The sample includes 200,000 to 300,000 distinct CDR3 sequences, more than 9% seen only once; the top ten take over 8%. V lost 4 bases, J lost 5 bases, and 8 bases lay in between. The CDR3 length is 12 residues. This clonotype was counted many times. Its target is unknown. Regarding the study as a whole: The models systematically underestimated how much out-of-frame TCR alpha was shared in monozygotic twins. A lower insertion count was a feature of abundant cord blood beta clonotypes, with no such feature in memory repertoires. Excess sharing between twins was weaker in beta out-of-frame sequences.

Sequenced material: memory T cells sorted from blood. V and J are TRBV12-3 or TRBV12-4 and TRBJ1-2; D gene unclear. This sequence originates from a man aged 45-65 years in good health. The CDR3 here is CASSYMGYGYTF. The CDR3 nucleotides are TGTGCCAGCAGTTATATGGGGTATGGCTACACCTTC.